The rows below give T cell receptor beta chains drawn from one sample of a study of blood T cell repertoires in COVID-19. The repertoire was sequenced with immunoSEQ multiplex PCR; TCRdb's copy has only in-frame clones and lacks some. The table shows roughly 50,000 clones, with around 86% occurring only once. Material: peripheral blood. Receptors originate from a woman aged 55-69 years with acute or convalescent COVID-19. Each CDR3 is given with its conserved first and last residue. Fields, in order: V gene, clone size, J gene, D gene, CDR3 length, CDR3 protein, CDR3 DNA. The D gene is left open where the match is weak. Where a row states a size, it is once, few, many or the class of an expanded clone; other rows omit it.

TRBV19,.,TRBJ1-1,.,18,CASRKTTRRRLLNTEAFF,TGTGCCAGTAGAAAGACTACACGTCGCCGCCTTTTGAACACTGAAGCTTTCTTT
TRBV2,.,TRBJ1-5,.,17,CASSVIPGAGGNQPQHF,TGTGCCAGCAGTGTCATTCCAGGGGCGGGTGGCAATCAGCCCCAGCATTTT
TRBV20-1,.,TRBJ1-1,TRBD1,14,CSASRDRGPTEAFF,TGCAGTGCTAGTAGGGACAGGGGGCCCACTGAAGCTTTCTTT
TRBV10-2,.,TRBJ1-1,TRBD1,14,CASSVGQGVTEAFF,TGCGCCAGCAGTGTCGGACAGGGCGTCACTGAAGCTTTCTTT
TRBV18,.,TRBJ1-1,.,16,CASLTSGGAGNTEAFF,TGTGCCAGCCTTACGTCGGGGGGAGCGGGGAACACTGAAGCTTTCTTT
TRBV29-1,.,TRBJ2-1,TRBD1,14,CSVVSGQGADEQFF,TGCAGCGTTGTGTCGGGGCAGGGGGCCGATGAGCAGTTCTTC
TRBV10-3,.,TRBJ2-7,TRBD1,15,CAISGGVGQGHEQYF,TGTGCCATCAGTGGGGGGGTAGGACAGGGGCACGAGCAGTACTTC
TRBV24-1,.,TRBJ2-5,.,15,CATSDPGLGKETQYF,TGTGCCACCAGTGATCCCGGACTGGGCAAAGAGACCCAGTACTTC
TRBV10-3,.,TRBJ1-2,TRBD1,14,CAISLGQGDYGYTF,TGTGCCATCAGTCTAGGACAGGGTGACTATGGCTACACCTTC
TRBV19,.,TRBJ1-5,.,14,CASSIYPGVQPQHF,TGTGCCAGTAGTATTTACCCAGGGGTTCAGCCCCAGCATTTT
TRBV5-1,.,TRBJ2-7,TRBD1,16,CASSFTQGARDYEQYF,TGCGCCAGCAGTTTCACACAGGGGGCGCGGGACTACGAGCAGTACTTC
TRBV9,.,TRBJ1-6,.,16,CASSPDPTANNSPLHF,TGTGCCAGCAGCCCGGATCCGACAGCTAATAATTCACCCCTCCACTTT
TRBV7-2,few,TRBJ1-5,.,17,CASSLESGANSNQPQHF,TGTGCCAGCAGCTTAGAATCAGGGGCCAATAGCAATCAGCCCCAGCATTTT
TRBV29-1,.,TRBJ1-5,TRBD1,16,CSVSTGQGTGNQPQHF,TGCAGCGTCTCCACTGGACAGGGGACAGGGAATCAGCCCCAGCATTTT
TRBV6-1,once,TRBJ1-2,.,15,CASSEHLASNYGYTF,TGTGCCAGCAGTGAACACTTAGCTTCTAACTATGGCTACACCTTC
TRBV4-2,.,TRBJ2-3,TRBD2,14,CASSQDYGTRTQYF,TGTGCCAGCAGCCAAGACTATGGGACTAGGACGCAGTATTTT
TRBV3-1/TRBV3-2,once,TRBJ2-1,.,15,CASSLIPRGQNEQFF,TGTGCCAGCAGCCTGATACCCCGAGGGCAGAATGAGCAGTTCTTC
TRBV18,.,TRBJ1-1,.,16,CASSPSWAQVNTEAFF,TGTGCCAGCTCACCCAGCTGGGCACAAGTGAACACTGAAGCTTTCTTT
TRBV11-2,.,TRBJ1-4,.,17,CASSWMNSGGTNEKLFF,TGTGCCAGCAGCTGGATGAATTCGGGGGGCACTAATGAAAAACTGTTTTTT
TRBV28,.,TRBJ1-5,.,16,CASSFNRRGSNQPQHF,TGTGCCAGCAGTTTTAACAGGAGAGGAAGCAATCAGCCCCAGCATTTT
TRBV6-6,.,TRBJ2-1,TRBD1,14,CASSGRQGFNEQFF,TGTGCCAGCAGTGGACGACAGGGATTTAATGAGCAGTTCTTC
TRBV7-9,.,TRBJ1-3,.,14,CASSKPPQANTIYF,TGTGCCAGCTCGAAACCGCCGCAAGCCAACACCATATATTTT
TRBV4-2,.,TRBJ1-1,TRBD1,15,CASSPGGGEGTEAFF,TGTGCCAGCAGCCCAGGAGGGGGCGAGGGCACTGAAGCTTTCTTT
TRBV27,.,TRBJ2-3,TRBD2,19,CASSSRNTPTSGRADTQYF,TGTGCCAGCAGTTCCAGAAATACCCCGACTAGCGGGAGGGCGGATACGCAGTATTTT
TRBV4-2,.,TRBJ2-3,.,16,CASSQVGVASTDTQYF,TGTGCCAGCAGCCAAGTGGGCGTTGCTAGCACAGATACGCAGTATTTT
TRBV27,.,TRBJ2-7,TRBD1,15,CASSRPGGASYEQYF,TGTGCCAGCAGCCGACCAGGGGGCGCTTCCTACGAGCAGTACTTC
TRBV13,.,TRBJ1-6,.,16,CASSPLSNHGNSPLHF,TGTGCCAGCAGCCCCCTGAGCAATCATGGTAATTCACCCCTCCACTTT
TRBV5-6,.,TRBJ2-1,TRBD2,14,CASSNGLVVGEQFF,TGTGCCAGCAGCAATGGACTAGTTGTGGGTGAGCAGTTCTTC
TRBV6-6,once,TRBJ1-1,.,13,CASSPGRGREAFF,TGTGCCAGCAGCCCGGGGCGGGGTAGGGAGGCTTTCTTT
TRBV18,.,TRBJ1-1,.,12,CASSPYLSEAFF,TGTGCCAGCTCACCTTACCTGAGTGAAGCTTTCTTT
TRBV5-7,once,TRBJ1-5,TRBD1,15,CASSYRDRDYQPQHF,TGTGCCAGCAGTTACCGGGACAGGGATTATCAGCCCCAGCATTTT
TRBV4-2,.,TRBJ1-1,.,17,CASSQDRRGGGNTEAFF,TGTGCCAGCAGCCAAGATCGGCGCGGGGGGGGGAACACTGAAGCTTTCTTT
TRBV7-3,once,TRBJ1-1,.,14,CASSLTSGNTEAFF,TGTGCCAGCAGCCTCACCTCAGGGAACACTGAAGCTTTCTTT
TRBV6-5,once,TRBJ1-2,.,13,CASSPDTNYGYTF,TGTGCCAGCAGTCCGGACACGAACTATGGCTACACCTTC
TRBV6-1,.,TRBJ1-2,TRBD1,13,CASSETGDYGYTF,TGTGCCAGCAGTGAAACAGGGGATTATGGCTACACCTTC
TRBV28,.,TRBJ2-7,.,15,CASSPWTVSTYEQYF,TGTGCCAGCAGCCCCTGGACAGTATCAACCTACGAGCAGTACTTC
TRBV7-9,.,TRBJ1-2,TRBD1,15,CASSSTDRGAYGYTF,TGTGCCAGCAGCTCTACGGACAGGGGTGCCTATGGCTACACCTTC
TRBV28,.,TRBJ2-5,TRBD2,18,CASSRPGLAGVTRETQYF,TGTGCCAGCAGTAGGCCGGGACTAGCGGGAGTAACTCGAGAGACCCAGTACTTC
TRBV6-5,once,TRBJ2-2,.,15,CASSLGLVNTGELFF,TGTGCCAGCAGTTTGGGACTGGTGAACACCGGGGAGCTGTTTTTT
TRBV2,.,TRBJ2-7,TRBD1,14,CASTRTGSSYEQYF,TGTGCCAGCACGAGGACAGGGAGCTCCTACGAGCAGTACTTC
TRBV5-4,.,TRBJ1-1,TRBD1,15,CASFSGTGLNTEAFF,TGTGCCAGCTTCTCCGGGACAGGGCTGAACACTGAAGCTTTCTTT
TRBV6-5,.,TRBJ1-2,.,13,CASSPDSFYGYTF,TGTGCCAGCAGCCCGGACTCCTTCTATGGCTACACCTTC
TRBV10-2,.,TRBJ2-5,TRBD2,17,CASSVGIAGGHRETQYF,TGCGCCAGCAGTGTGGGAATAGCGGGGGGCCACAGGGAGACCCAGTACTTC
TRBV24-1,.,TRBJ2-2,TRBD2,18,CATSESGLAGAPTGELFF,TGTGCCACCAGTGAATCGGGACTAGCGGGGGCCCCCACCGGGGAGCTGTTTTTT
TRBV6-1,.,TRBJ1-3,.,14,CASSETTGGNTIYF,TGTGCCAGCAGTGAAACTACAGGGGGAAACACCATATATTTT
TRBV6-6,.,TRBJ1-3,.,14,CASSPAGSGNTIYF,TGTGCCAGCAGCCCAGCGGGCTCTGGAAACACCATATATTTT
TRBV10-3,.,TRBJ2-1,TRBD2,19,CAISDPSGTSGRFGNEQFF,TGTGCCATCAGTGACCCTTCCGGGACTAGCGGGAGGTTTGGGAATGAGCAGTTCTTC
TRBV7-3,.,TRBJ1-2,.,14,CASSPGGGTDGYTF,TGTGCCAGCAGCCCGGGGGGAGGAACAGATGGCTACACCTTC
TRBV19,.,TRBJ1-1,TRBD1,15,CASRAPGTGNTEAFF,TGTGCCAGTAGGGCGCCCGGGACAGGTAACACTGAAGCTTTCTTT
TRBV5-4,.,TRBJ1-6,TRBD1,16,CASSSLPGTGYSPLHF,TGTGCCAGCAGCTCCCTTCCGGGGACAGGGTATTCACCCCTCCACTTT
TRBV11-2,.,TRBJ1-1,.,13,CASGQQGNTEAFF,TGTGCCAGCGGACAACAGGGGAACACTGAAGCTTTCTTT